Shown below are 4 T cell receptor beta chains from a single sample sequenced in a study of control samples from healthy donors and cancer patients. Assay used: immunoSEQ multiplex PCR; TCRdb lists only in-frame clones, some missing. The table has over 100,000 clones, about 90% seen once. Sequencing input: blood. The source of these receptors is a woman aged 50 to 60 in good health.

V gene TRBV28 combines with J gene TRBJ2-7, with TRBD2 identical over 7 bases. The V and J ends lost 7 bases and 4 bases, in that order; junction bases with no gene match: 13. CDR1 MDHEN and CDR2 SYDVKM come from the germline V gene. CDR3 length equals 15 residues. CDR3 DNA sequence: TGTGCCAGCACCCCCCGTGCGGGAGATATGTACGAGCAGTACTTC. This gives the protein CASTPRAGDMYEQYF.

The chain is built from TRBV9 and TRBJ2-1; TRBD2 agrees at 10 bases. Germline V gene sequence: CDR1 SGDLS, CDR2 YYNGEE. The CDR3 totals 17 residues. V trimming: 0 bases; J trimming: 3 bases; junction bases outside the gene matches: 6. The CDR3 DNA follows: TGTGCCAGCAGCGTAGCGCCTAGCGGGAGAGGCTACAATGAGCAGTTCTTC. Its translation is CASSVAPSGRGYNEQFF.

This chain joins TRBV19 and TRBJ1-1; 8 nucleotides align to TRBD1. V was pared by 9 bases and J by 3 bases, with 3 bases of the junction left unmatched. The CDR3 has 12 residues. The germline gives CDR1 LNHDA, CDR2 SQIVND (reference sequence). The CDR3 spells CASQQGDTEAFF. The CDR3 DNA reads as TGTGCCAGCCAACAGGGGGACACTGAAGCTTTCTTT. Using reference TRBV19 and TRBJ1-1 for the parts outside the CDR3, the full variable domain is DGGITQSPKYLFRKEGQNVTLSCEQNLNHDAMYWYRQDPGQGLRLIYYSQIVNDFQKGDIAEGYSVSREKKESFPLTVTSAQKNPTAFYLCASQQGDTEAFFGQGTRLTVV.

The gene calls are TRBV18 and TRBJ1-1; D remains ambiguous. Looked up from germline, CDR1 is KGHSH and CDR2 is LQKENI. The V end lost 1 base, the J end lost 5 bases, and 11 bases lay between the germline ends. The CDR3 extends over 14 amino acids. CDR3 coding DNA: TGTGCCAGCTCACCACTTAACGGGGTGACTGAAGCTTTCTTT. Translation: CASSPLNGVTEAFF.